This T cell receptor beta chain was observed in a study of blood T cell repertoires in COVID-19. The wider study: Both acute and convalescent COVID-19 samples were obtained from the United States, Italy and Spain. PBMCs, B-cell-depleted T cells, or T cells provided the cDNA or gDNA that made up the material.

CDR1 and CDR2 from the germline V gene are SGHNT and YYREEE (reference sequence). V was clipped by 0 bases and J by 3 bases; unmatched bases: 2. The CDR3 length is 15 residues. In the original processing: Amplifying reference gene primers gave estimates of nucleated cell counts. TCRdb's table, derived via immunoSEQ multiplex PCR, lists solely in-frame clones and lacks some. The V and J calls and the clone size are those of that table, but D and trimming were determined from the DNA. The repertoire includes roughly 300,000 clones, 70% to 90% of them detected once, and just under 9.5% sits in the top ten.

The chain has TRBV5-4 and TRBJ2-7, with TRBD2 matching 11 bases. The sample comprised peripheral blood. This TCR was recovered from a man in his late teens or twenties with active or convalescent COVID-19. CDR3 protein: CASSLGLAGIYEQYF. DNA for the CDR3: TGTGCCAGCAGCTTGGGACTAGCGGGGATCTACGAGCAGTACTTC.